This TCR beta chain was sequenced for a study of blood T cells in healthy people across ages. Sample-barcoded 5' priming and a J-beta primer mix drove a second PCR of about 7 to 12 cycles. Through a template-switch adaptor with 12 random nucleotides, each cDNA molecule received a tag. The yield of each sample was at least 2.5 million CDR3-containing paired-end reads. From the 5' RACE reads, TCRdb called clonotypes with MiXCR, one entry per CDR3 protein. This table has 500,000 to 600,000 distinct CDR3 sequences, about 25% appearing once. For this clonotype: The junction does not match germline at one end; this may be a read error.

The V gene's germline CDR1 is MNHEY and CDR2 SVGAGI. The CDR3 totals 14 residues. Sequenced material: blood. The genes are TRBV6-5 and TRBJ2-1; 8 positions agree with TRBD1. The DNA matches TRBJ2-5 better at its end, which makes the J call doubtful. The sequence derives from a woman in her 70s in good health. As DNA, the CDR3 is TGTGCCAGCAGACTTGGACAGGGCCAACAGACCCAGTACTTC. Translation: CASRLGQGQQTQYF.